What follows are 32 T cell receptor beta chains derived from one specimen sequenced in a study of cytomegalovirus exposure and HLA in healthy donors. With 60 Vbeta and 13 Jbeta primers, the PCR was carried out. The assay was immunoSEQ multiplex PCR, and TCRdb's table has in-frame clones only and misses some. The sample lists 190,000 or so clones; 80% were seen once. Sequenced sample: PBMCs. The receptors derive from a boy aged 5-17 years in good health and CMV-seronegative.

The V and J genes are TRBV6-5 and TRBJ2-7; TRBD1 is a possible D gene (6 bases). This CDR3 has 15 amino acids. V lost 6 bases and J lost 4, with 19 bases in between. In germline, CDR1 is MNHEY, CDR2 SVGAGI. The CDR3 reads CASRRASRGGYEQYF. CDR3 nucleotides: TGTGCCAGCAGACGAGCTTCCAGGGGTGGGTACGAGCAGTACTTC.

This chain joins TRBV15 and TRBJ1-2; D call uncertain. V was pared by 0 bases and J by 6 bases, with 11 bases between. The CDR3 sequence is 14 residues long. Germline CDR1 LNHNV, CDR2 YYDKDF (reference sequence). The CDR3 reads CATSRDRTADGYTF. The CDR3 nucleotides read TGTGCCACCAGCAGAGACCGCACAGCCGATGGCTACACCTTC. Based on the CDR3 plus reference TRBV15 and TRBJ1-2, the full variable domain is DAMVIQNPRYQVTQFGKPVTLSCSQTLNHNVMYWYQQKSSQAPKLLFHYYDKDFNNEADTPDNFQSRRPNTSFCFLDIRSPGLGDTAMYLCATSRDRTADGYTFGSGTRLTVV.

The chain links TRBV18 to TRBJ1-2; D might be TRBD1 (5 bases). V was clipped by 6 bases and J by 7 bases, with 12 bases between them. Per the germline V gene, CDR1 is KGHSH and CDR2 is LQKENI. This CDR3 is 12 amino acids long. CDR3 nucleotide sequence: TGTGCCAGCTCGCCAGGGTCGGGTGGCTACACCTTC. This translates into CASSPGSGGYTF.

The rearrangement joins TRBV7-3 to TRBJ2-3, with D possibly TRBD2 on 6 matching bases. Deletions cut 2 bases from V and 1 base from J, with 13 bases between. The CDR3 is 16 amino acids. Germline V gene data show CDR1 as SGHTA and CDR2 as FQGTGA. Here the CDR3 DNA reads TGTGCCAGCAGCTTAGTGGGACTTGGGGGCACAGATACGCAGTATTTT. Translated: CASSLVGLGGTDTQYF.

This clone was found a few times. V is TRBV9 and J is TRBJ2-3; 12 positions agree with TRBD2. The CDR3 has 15 amino acids. V was pared by 0 bases and J by 5 bases, with 1 base of the junction left unmatched. CDR1 is SGDLS, CDR2 YYNGEE, per germline. The CDR3 nucleotides read TGTGCCAGCAGCGTAGGGACTAGCGGGAAAGATACGCAGTATTTT. Residues: CASSVGTSGKDTQYF.

This clone was seen a handful of times. The rearrangement uses TRBV9 and TRBJ1-1; possibly TRBD1 for D (5 bases). The CDR3 covers 14 residues. The germline V gene encodes CDR1 SGDLS and CDR2 YYNGEE. The V and J ends lost 2 bases and 3 bases respectively, with 11 bases between them. This CDR3 reads CASSVLGDDTEAFF. The CDR3 DNA is TGTGCCAGCAGCGTTCTAGGGGATGACACTGAAGCTTTCTTT. Supplemented by reference TRBV9 and TRBJ1-1, the full variable domain reads DSGVTQTPKHLITATGQRVTLRCSPRSGDLSVYWYQQSLDQGLQFLIQYYNGEERAKGNILERFSAQQFPDLHSELNLSSLELGDSALYFCASSVLGDDTEAFFGQGTRLTVV.

The genes are TRBV7-2 and TRBJ1-6; 10 bases fit TRBD1. V dropped 5 bases and J dropped 7; count of bases not matched to a gene: 5. The germline V gene encodes CDR1 SGHTA and CDR2 FQGNSA. The CDR3 is 15 amino acids. CDR3 nucleotides: TGTGCCAGCAGCCCTCTGGACAGGGGGAATTCACCCCTCCACTTT. It specifies CASSPLDRGNSPLHF. The whole variable domain, filled in from reference TRBV7-2 and TRBJ1-6, reads GAGVSQSPSNKVTEKGKDVELRCDPISGHTALYWYRQSLGQGLEFLIYFQGNSAPDKSGLPSDRFSAERTGGSVSTLTIQRTQQEDSAVYLCASSPLDRGNSPLHFGNGTRLTVT.

The chain is built from TRBV5-3 and TRBJ2-2, with TRBD2 identical over 11 bases. TRBV5-3 is an ORF, with its function uncertain. The CDR3 loop spans 16 amino acids. Germline trimming cut 5 bases from V and 1 base from J; bases unmatched to any gene: 4. The CDR3 loop is CARRGTSGRNTGELFF. The CDR3, as DNA: TGTGCCAGAAGGGGGACTAGCGGAAGGAACACCGGGGAGCTGTTTTTT.

The chain has TRBV7-2 and TRBJ2-3, with 8 bases fitting TRBD2. The germline gives CDR1 SGHTA, CDR2 FQGNSA. This CDR3 has 15 residues. Trimming at V came to 5 bases and at J to 0 bases, leaving 4 bases not matched to a gene. The CDR3 DNA reads as TGTGCCAGCAGCCGTAGCGGGGTTAGCACAGATACGCAGTATTTT. Its protein is CASSRSGVSTDTQYF.

J is TRBJ1-1 and V is TRBV11-3; maybe TRBD1 (5 bases). Trimming removed 3 bases at V and 6 bases at J, with 11 bases between. In germline, CDR1 is SGHNT, CDR2 YENEEA. CDR3 length: 13 residues. The CDR3 loop is CASSFARGSEAFF. DNA of the CDR3: TGTGCCAGCAGCTTTGCAAGGGGCTCTGAAGCTTTCTTT.

This clone was found a few times. The V call is TRBV10-3, the J call TRBJ2-6; a possible D gene is TRBD1 (5 bases). The CDR3 is 16 amino acids. V was trimmed by 0 bases and J by 4 bases, leaving 10 bases between them. In germline, CDR1 is ENHRY, CDR2 SYGVKD. The CDR3 sequence is CAISESQGSGANVLTF. The CDR3 DNA sequence: TGTGCCATCAGTGAGTCGCAGGGCTCCGGGGCCAACGTCCTGACTTTC.

The chain has TRBV10-3 and TRBJ2-1, with 7 bases aligning to TRBD1. Germline CDR1 and CDR2: ENHRY and SYGVKD. The CDR3 has 17 amino acids. The V gene end was trimmed by 2 bases and the J gene end by 7 bases; junction bases not matched to a gene: 14. In DNA, the CDR3 is TGTGCCATCAGTGAGACTAGGGACAGACCCGGGCGAAATGAGCAGTTCTTC. Translation gives CAISETRDRPGRNEQFF.

The CDR3 DNA reads as TGCGCCAGCAGCTTGGGCCCTCTGTCTGAGTCCCTTGAAGCTTTCTTT. Its protein is CASSLGPLSESLEAFF. The rearrangement uses TRBV5-1 and TRBJ1-1; no clear D gene. CDR1 is SGHRS, CDR2 YFSETQ, per germline. Trimming removed 0 bases from V and 7 bases from J, with 19 bases in between. CDR3 length: 16 residues.

This clone is a singleton in its sample. This chain connects TRBV5-1 to TRBJ1-2; TRBD1 is a possible D gene (5 bases). Germline V gene data show CDR1 as SGHRS and CDR2 as YFSETQ. The V end lost 0 bases, the J end lost 4 bases, and 13 bases lay between the germline ends. The CDR3 is 15 residues long. The CDR3 nucleotides are TGCGCCAGCAGCTTGGAGGTGCCCCAGGGCTATGGCTACACCTTC. Translating gives CASSLEVPQGYGYTF.

A note on this clone: The germline gene is not matched at one end of the junction; a read error may be the cause. This chain uses TRBV10-2 with TRBJ2-5, with a tentative D call TRBD1 (8 bases). The CDR3 loop spans 14 amino acids. Per the germline V gene, CDR1 is WSHSY and CDR2 is SAAADI. The CDR3 DNA reads as TGCGCCAGCAACGACAGGGGAGGGCAAGAGGCCCAGTACTTC. This translates into CASNDRGGQEAQYF.

V usage is TRBV30 and J usage is TRBJ2-7; D not resolved. This CDR3 is built from 12 residues. Between the trimmed V and J ends, which lost 4 bases and 2 bases, there was a span of 9 bases. From germline, CDR1 is GTSNPN and CDR2 SVGIG (reference sequence). The CDR3 region has the DNA TGTGCCTGGACAGGTAGGCCCTACGAGCAGTACTTC. It specifies CAWTGRPYEQYF. The complete variable domain, with remaining parts taken from reference TRBV30 and TRBJ2-7, reads SQTIHQWPATLVQPVGSPLSLECTVEGTSNPNLYWYRQAAGRGLQLLFYSVGIGQISSEVPQNLSASRPQDRQFILSSKKLLLSDSGFYLCAWTGRPYEQYFGPGTRLTVT.

The chain has TRBV11-2 and TRBJ2-1, with TRBD2 as a possible D gene (6 bases). CDR3 size: 15 residues. The ends were cut back, 5 bases at V and 5 bases at J, with 16 bases in the middle. Germline CDR1 reads SGHAT; CDR2 reads FQNNGV. This CDR3 is CASSPDRGSHNEQFF. The CDR3 nucleotides are TGTGCCAGCAGCCCCGATCGGGGGTCCCACAATGAGCAGTTCTTC.

Of note for this clone: A junction boundary mismatches the germline segment, possibly from a read error. V gene TRBV4-2 combines with J gene TRBJ2-7, with 7 bases that match TRBD2. In germline, CDR1 is LGHNA, CDR2 YNFKEQ. The CDR3 length is 14 residues. CDR3 sequence: CAGSLGGAGYEQYF. CDR3 bases: TGTGCCGGCAGCCTGGGGGGAGCGGGGTACGAGCAGTACTTC.

V is TRBV7-2 and J is TRBJ2-7; TRBD2 agrees at 13 bases. The CDR3 sequence is 18 residues long. CDR1 SGHTA and CDR2 FQGNSA come from the germline V gene. V was pared by 6 bases and J by 1 base, with 12 bases of the junction left unmatched. The chain's CDR3 is CASSYHRTSGSRSYEQYF. In DNA form, the CDR3 reads TGTGCCAGCAGTTACCACAGGACTAGCGGGAGTAGGTCCTACGAGCAGTACTTC.

The chain uses TRBV5-1 and TRBJ1-1, with TRBD1 matching 10 bases. The trim removed 4 bases at V and 4 bases at J, leaving 4 bases unmatched. The CDR3 spans 14 residues. Germline CDR1 is SGHRS and CDR2 is YFSETQ. The CDR3 protein is CASSPGTGVTEAFF. CDR3 sequence (DNA): TGCGCCAGCAGCCCCGGGACAGGGGTCACTGAAGCTTTCTTT. Full variable domain (outside the CDR3, taken from reference TRBV5-1 and TRBJ1-1): KAGVTQTPRYLIKTRGQQVTLSCSPISGHRSVSWYQQTPGQGLQFLFEYFSETQRNKGNFPGRFSGRQFSNSRSEMNVSTLELGDSALYLCASSPGTGVTEAFFGQGTRLTVV.

This rearrangement joins TRBV9 to TRBJ2-5; tentatively, D is TRBD1 (6 bases). The V gene lost 0 bases and the J gene lost 3 bases, with 12 bases spanning the gap. CDR1 is SGDLS, CDR2 YYNGEE, per germline. This CDR3 has 15 residues. DNA for the CDR3: TGTGCCAGCAGCGTAGACATTGGGGGCGAAGAGACCCAGTACTTC. As protein: CASSVDIGGEETQYF.

The chain uses TRBV5-4 and TRBJ1-2; a weak D match, TRBD1 (5 bases). Germline loops: CDR1 SGHNT, CDR2 YYREEE (reference sequence). The CDR3 totals 14 residues. Trimming left V 5 bases short and J 4 bases short, with 15 bases between. The CDR3 region is CASRRDGETYGYTF. The CDR3 DNA sequence: TGTGCCAGCAGGCGGGACGGGGAAACCTATGGCTACACCTTC.

The chain carries TRBV7-3 and TRBJ2-3, with TRBD2 as a possible D gene (5 bases). The V end lost 5 bases, the J end lost 0 bases, and 9 bases lay between the germline ends. Germline V gives CDR1 SGHTA, CDR2 FQGTGA. CDR3 length: 14 amino acids. The CDR3 reads CASSPGLSTDTQYF. As DNA, the CDR3 is TGTGCCAGCAGCCCCGGACTTAGCACAGATACGCAGTATTTT.

The V gene is TRBV7-8, the J gene TRBJ2-7; tentative D call: TRBD1 (5 bases). This CDR3 spans 15 amino acids. From germline, CDR1 is SGHVS and CDR2 FQNEAQ. Between the trimmed V and J ends, which lost 3 bases and 0 bases, there was a span of 12 bases. CDR3 nucleotide sequence: TGTGCCAGCAGCTTGGGCAGGGATAGCTCCTACGAGCAGTACTTC. As protein: CASSLGRDSSYEQYF.

The rearrangement links TRBV10-3 to TRBJ1-5; 10 bases are shared with TRBD1. Germline CDR1 reads ENHRY; CDR2 reads SYGVKD. The CDR3 has 15 residues. V gave up 3 bases and J gave up 2 bases; unmatched junction bases: 1. The CDR3 region has the DNA TGTGCCATCAGTGATGGGACAGGGGGCAATCAGCCCCAGCATTTT. Encoded protein: CAISDGTGGNQPQHF.

The genes are TRBV7-2 and TRBJ1-3; 7 bases map to TRBD1. Trimming removed 5 bases from V and 0 bases from J; junction bases left unmatched: 7. Germline CDR1 and CDR2: SGHTA and FQGNSA. This CDR3 comprises 16 residues. Here the CDR3 reads CASSGRQGVSGNTIYF. In nucleotides, the CDR3 is TGTGCCAGCAGCGGGCGACAGGGCGTCTCTGGAAACACCATATATTTT.

The rearrangement joins TRBV4-2 to TRBJ2-7; the D gene is possibly TRBD2 (6 bases). Trimming removed 2 bases from V and 5 bases from J, with 16 bases in between. The CDR3 consists of 15 residues. CDR1 and CDR2 (germline): LGHNA, YNFKEQ. This chain's CDR3 is CASSQRQGGVHEQYF. The CDR3 DNA follows: TGTGCCAGCAGCCAAAGGCAGGGAGGAGTCCACGAGCAGTACTTC.

V usage is TRBV5-6 and J usage is TRBJ1-1; D is undetermined. The CDR3 length is 17 residues. V shed 3 bases and J shed 3 bases, with 21 bases lying between them. Per the germline V gene, CDR1 is SGHDT and CDR2 is YYEEEE. CDR3 bases: TGTGCCAGCAGCTCTGAGCGGCCCATACTGATGGACACTGAAGCTTTCTTT. Translation: CASSSERPILMDTEAFF.

V is TRBV12-5 and J is TRBJ1-5; 8 nucleotides agree with TRBD1. Looked up from germline, CDR1 is LGHNT and CDR2 is FRNRAP. This CDR3 is 12 amino acids long. J gave up 7 bases and V 6 bases, and 2 bases lay outside the gene matches. CDR3 region: CASGGTGQPQHF. The CDR3 bases are TGTGCTAGTGGGGGGACAGGCCAGCCCCAGCATTTT. Together with reference TRBV12-5 and TRBJ1-5, the CDR3 gives the full variable domain: DARVTQTPRHKVTEMGQEVTMRCQPILGHNTVFWYRQTMMQGLELLAYFRNRAPLDDSGMPKDRFSAEMPDATLATLKIQPSEPRDSAVYFCASGGTGQPQHFGDGTRLSIL.

The V gene is TRBV25-1, the J gene TRBJ2-7, with TRBD1 matching over 8 bases. Trimming removed 4 bases from V and 5 bases from J; junction bases left unmatched: 7. Germline CDR1 is MGHDK and CDR2 is SYGVNS. The CDR3 contains 14 residues. CDR3 amino acids: CASSARTGSNEQYF. CDR3 in DNA: TGTGCCAGCAGTGCTCGGACAGGGAGCAACGAGCAGTACTTC.

The chain couples TRBV5-1 to TRBJ1-1; 9 nucleotides align to TRBD1. V dropped 2 bases and J dropped 1; count of bases not matched to a gene: 9. The CDR3 is 17 residues long. Germline V gene lookup returns CDR1 SGHRS and CDR2 YFSETQ. The CDR3 region has the DNA TGCGCCAGCAGCTTTCAACCGGGACAGGGAGCGAACACTGAAGCTTTCTTT. Translating it yields CASSFQPGQGANTEAFF.

The chain uses TRBV19 and TRBJ1-3; possibly TRBD1 for D (5 bases). Trimming removed 7 bases from V and 4 bases from J, with 11 bases in between. The CDR3 consists of 13 residues. The germline CDR1 and CDR2 sequences are LNHDA and SQIVND (reference sequence). This CDR3 is CASKGPGGNTIYF. The CDR3 bases are TGTGCCAGTAAGGGGCCGGGCGGAAACACCATATATTTT.